This T cell receptor beta chain was recorded in a study of CD8 T cells in Susac syndrome. Study-wide results and caveats: TCR sequencing and HLA analysis covered a relatively small number of individuals.

To note about this clonotype: No antigen is known for it.

V lost 4 bases, J lost 1 base, and 5 bases stayed unmatched. Germline loops: CDR1 DFQATT, CDR2 SNEGSKA (reference sequence). The CDR3 is 16 amino acids. TEMRA cells underwent FACS enrichment and CD8+ and CD4+ T cells underwent negative isolation. Reverse transcription of roughly 0.5 to 1 ug RNA was performed with random hexamers. It was immunoSEQ multiplex PCR that amplified TCR beta CDR3 across 54 Vbeta and 13 Jbeta. TCRdb reprocessed the immunoSEQ multiplex PCR reads via MiXCR and lists one record per CDR3 protein. Seen here are 250,000 to 300,000 distinct CDR3 sequences, 70% to 90% observed once, and the top ten hold approximately 0.12%.

V usage is TRBV20-1 and J usage is TRBJ2-3, with TRBD2 identical over 13 bases. Sequences were obtained from CD8+ T cells from PBMCs. The source is a human donor with multiple sclerosis. The DNA for the CDR3 is TGCAGTGCTACGGGACTAGCGGGATCTGGCACAGATACGCAGTATTTT. This gives the protein CSATGLAGSGTDTQYF.